The next 3 T cell receptor beta chains were all read from a single sample in a study of blood T cell repertoires in COVID-19. Some clones are missing from TCRdb's copy, which holds only in-frame ones; the method was immunoSEQ multiplex PCR. The sample yields around 100,000 clones, 92% seen once. Sequences were obtained from peripheral blood. These receptors came from an older man with acute or convalescent COVID-19.

This clone was seen once. V gene TRBV5-4 combines with J gene TRBJ1-1; 8 bases are shared with TRBD1. This CDR3 has 15 amino acids. CDR1 is SGHNT and CDR2 is YYREEE in the germline V gene (reference sequence). V was pared by 0 bases and J by 7 bases, with 8 bases of the junction left unmatched. In nucleotides, the CDR3 is TGTGCCAGCAGCTTGGTCCCAACAGGGGGGATTGAAGCTTTCTTT. Amino acid sequence: CASSLVPTGGIEAFF.

The rearrangement uses TRBV3-1 (or the pseudogene TRBV3-2) and TRBJ1-6; tentatively, D is TRBD1 (5 bases). The CDR3 consists of 13 residues. Germline V gene data show CDR1 as LGHDT and CDR2 as YNNKEL (reference sequence). V shed 3 bases and J shed 9 bases, with 9 bases lying between them. For the CDR3, the DNA is TGTGCCAGCAGCCAGACCGGGGGTTCACCCCTCCACTTT. Its translation is CASSQTGGSPLHF.

This rearrangement joins TRBV19 to TRBJ2-1, with D maybe TRBD2 (5 bases). CDR1 LNHDA and CDR2 SQIVND come from the germline V gene (reference sequence). CDR3 size: 16 residues. Trimming cost V 9 bases and J 0 bases, with 18 bases left between them. CDR3 region: CASHVGGPSSYNEQFF. The CDR3 DNA sequence: TGTGCCAGCCACGTCGGCGGGCCGAGCTCCTACAATGAGCAGTTCTTC. The whole variable domain, remainder taken from reference TRBV19 and TRBJ2-1, is DGGITQSPKYLFRKEGQNVTLSCEQNLNHDAMYWYRQDPGQGLRLIYYSQIVNDFQKGDIAEGYSVSREKKESFPLTVTSAQKNPTAFYLCASHVGGPSSYNEQFFGPGTRLTVL.